The rows below give T cell receptor beta chains drawn from one sample of a study of read filtering for tumor transcriptome and immune sequencing. TCRdb reanalysed the reads using MiXCR and keeps one entry per CDR3 protein. Among approximately 150,000 distinct CDR3 sequences listed, approximately 13% were seen once. Sequencing was performed on a population of CD138-negative cells sorted from bone marrow. The receptors were gathered from a donor at least 40 years old with multiple myeloma. CDR3s include the opening cysteine and the closing phenylalanine or tryptophan. A D gene is named only where the DNA matches it firmly. Clone size, where shown, is once, few, many, or a class for clones that have expanded.

j_call: TRBJ2-1
d_call: TRBD2
clone_size: many
v_call: TRBV7-9
cdr3_aa: CASSPQWLAGGLTTEQFF
cdr3_nt: TGTGCCAGCAGCCCACAGTGGTTAGCGGGAGGCCTTACAACTGAGCAGTTCTTC

j_call: TRBJ2-1
d_call: TRBD1
clone_size: many
v_call: TRBV20-1
cdr3_aa: CSARGDRNINEQFF
cdr3_nt: TGCAGTGCTAGGGGGGACAGGAATATCAATGAGCAGTTCTTC

j_call: TRBJ2-7
d_call: -
clone_size: many
v_call: TRBV7-9
cdr3_aa: CASSSPQGVYEQYF
cdr3_nt: TGTGCCAGCAGCTCGCCACAGGGTGTCTACGAGCAGTACTTC

j_call: TRBJ2-5
d_call: -
clone_size: many
v_call: TRBV4-3
cdr3_aa: CASSQDGAGQETQYF
cdr3_nt: TGCGCCAGCAGCCAAGATGGGGCAGGGCAAGAGACCCAGTACTTC

j_call: TRBJ1-1
d_call: -
clone_size: many
v_call: TRBV7-3
cdr3_aa: CASSLTPGGTEAFF
cdr3_nt: TGTGCCAGCAGCTTAACCCCCGGGGGTACTGAAGCTTTCTTT

j_call: TRBJ2-7
d_call: TRBD2
clone_size: -
v_call: TRBV11-1
cdr3_aa: CASSRTSGRDEQYF
cdr3_nt: TGTGCCAGCAGCCGGACTAGCGGGAGAGACGAGCAGTACTTC

j_call: TRBJ2-1
d_call: -
clone_size: many
v_call: TRBV3-1
cdr3_aa: CASSQRGGYNEQFF
cdr3_nt: TGTGCCAGCAGCCAAAGAGGGGGCTACAATGAGCAGTTCTTC

j_call: TRBJ2-7
d_call: TRBD1
clone_size: many
v_call: TRBV7-9
cdr3_aa: CASSLALGTGLHEQYF
cdr3_nt: TGTGCCAGCAGCTTAGCTCTTGGGACAGGGCTCCACGAGCAGTACTTC

j_call: TRBJ2-7
d_call: -
clone_size: -
v_call: TRBV20-1
cdr3_aa: CSARDGLMTVAEQYF
cdr3_nt: TGCAGTGCTAGAGATGGGCTAATGACTGTTGCGGAGCAGTACTTC

j_call: TRBJ2-1
d_call: TRBD1
clone_size: many
v_call: TRBV12-3/TRBV12-4
cdr3_aa: CASSSTGGAHNEQFF
cdr3_nt: TGTGCCAGCAGTTCGACAGGGGGCGCCCACAATGAGCAGTTCTTC

j_call: TRBJ1-1
d_call: -
clone_size: many
v_call: TRBV12-3/TRBV12-4
cdr3_aa: CASSPTGMNTEAFF
cdr3_nt: TGTGCCAGCAGTCCGACGGGCATGAACACTGAAGCTTTCTTT

j_call: TRBJ1-1
d_call: -
clone_size: many
v_call: TRBV4-3
cdr3_aa: CASSQDQRGIEAFF
cdr3_nt: TGCGCCAGCAGCCAAGATCAAAGGGGTATTGAAGCTTTCTTT

j_call: TRBJ2-1
d_call: TRBD2
clone_size: many
v_call: TRBV20-1
cdr3_aa: CSARELGGAYNEQFF
cdr3_nt: TGCAGTGCTAGAGAATTGGGGGGGGCCTACAATGAGCAGTTCTTC

j_call: TRBJ2-3
d_call: -
clone_size: -
v_call: TRBV19
cdr3_aa: CASSIGLRLGTDTQYF
cdr3_nt: TGTGCCAGTAGTATAGGGCTCCGTCTGGGAACAGATACGCAGTATTTT

j_call: TRBJ2-3
d_call: -
clone_size: many
v_call: TRBV29-1
cdr3_aa: CSVRPPGTDTQYF
cdr3_nt: TGCAGCGTTCGCCCCCCCGGCACAGATACGCAGTATTTT

j_call: TRBJ1-5
d_call: TRBD1
clone_size: many
v_call: TRBV11-2
cdr3_aa: CASSLDRGQPQHF
cdr3_nt: TGTGCCAGCAGCCTGGACAGGGGGCAGCCCCAGCATTTT

j_call: TRBJ1-2
d_call: -
clone_size: many
v_call: TRBV29-1
cdr3_aa: CSVEDQTNYGYTF
cdr3_nt: TGCAGCGTTGAAGACCAGACTAACTATGGCTACACCTTC

j_call: TRBJ2-3
d_call: TRBD1
clone_size: many
v_call: TRBV5-1
cdr3_aa: CASSLWGQSTDTQYF
cdr3_nt: TGCGCCAGCAGCTTGTGGGGACAGAGCACAGATACGCAGTATTTT

j_call: TRBJ2-2
d_call: TRBD1
clone_size: many
v_call: TRBV20-1
cdr3_aa: CSAPPRDSYTGELFF
cdr3_nt: TGCAGTGCTCCACCTAGGGACAGCTACACCGGGGAGCTGTTTTTT

j_call: TRBJ2-2
d_call: -
clone_size: few
v_call: TRBV3-1
cdr3_aa: CASTGPGELFF
cdr3_nt: TGTGCCAGCACGGGGCCCGGGGAGCTGTTTTTT

j_call: TRBJ2-7
d_call: -
clone_size: -
v_call: TRBV19
cdr3_aa: CASSISQNYEQYF
cdr3_nt: TGTGCCAGTAGTATCTCACAAAACTACGAGCAGTACTTC